The clone carrying this T cell receptor beta chain was recorded many times. What it recognizes is unknown. These data are taken from a study of T cells in Graves' hyperthyroidism and ophthalmopathy. Clinical symptoms, serum thyroxine, TRAb, thyroid ultrasound and orbital computed tomography informed diagnoses. Germline V gives CDR1 SNHLY, CDR2 FYNNEI. J was trimmed by 4 bases and V by 5 bases; bases with no gene match: 7. The CDR3 has 14 amino acids. Findings and caveats of the study: Using 13 V-J features, a model discriminated ophthalmopathy from stable hyperthyroidism.

The CDR3 regions of TCR beta were amplified from RNA transcripts. HTBI primers drove first-round RT-PCR of the TCR CDR3. One entry per CDR3 protein results from TCRdb running MiXCR on the multiplex PCR reads. The sample shows about half a million distinct CDR3 sequences, roughly a quarter of them seen only once. The chain employs TRBV2 and TRBJ2-5, with TRBD2 identical over 7 bases. The sequence was collected from a woman aged 30 to 39 with Graves' ophthalmopathy. The sample comprised blood. CDR3 coding DNA: TGTGCCAGCAGTACCCGACTAGCCTCAGAGACCCAGTACTTC. Protein: CASSTRLASETQYF.